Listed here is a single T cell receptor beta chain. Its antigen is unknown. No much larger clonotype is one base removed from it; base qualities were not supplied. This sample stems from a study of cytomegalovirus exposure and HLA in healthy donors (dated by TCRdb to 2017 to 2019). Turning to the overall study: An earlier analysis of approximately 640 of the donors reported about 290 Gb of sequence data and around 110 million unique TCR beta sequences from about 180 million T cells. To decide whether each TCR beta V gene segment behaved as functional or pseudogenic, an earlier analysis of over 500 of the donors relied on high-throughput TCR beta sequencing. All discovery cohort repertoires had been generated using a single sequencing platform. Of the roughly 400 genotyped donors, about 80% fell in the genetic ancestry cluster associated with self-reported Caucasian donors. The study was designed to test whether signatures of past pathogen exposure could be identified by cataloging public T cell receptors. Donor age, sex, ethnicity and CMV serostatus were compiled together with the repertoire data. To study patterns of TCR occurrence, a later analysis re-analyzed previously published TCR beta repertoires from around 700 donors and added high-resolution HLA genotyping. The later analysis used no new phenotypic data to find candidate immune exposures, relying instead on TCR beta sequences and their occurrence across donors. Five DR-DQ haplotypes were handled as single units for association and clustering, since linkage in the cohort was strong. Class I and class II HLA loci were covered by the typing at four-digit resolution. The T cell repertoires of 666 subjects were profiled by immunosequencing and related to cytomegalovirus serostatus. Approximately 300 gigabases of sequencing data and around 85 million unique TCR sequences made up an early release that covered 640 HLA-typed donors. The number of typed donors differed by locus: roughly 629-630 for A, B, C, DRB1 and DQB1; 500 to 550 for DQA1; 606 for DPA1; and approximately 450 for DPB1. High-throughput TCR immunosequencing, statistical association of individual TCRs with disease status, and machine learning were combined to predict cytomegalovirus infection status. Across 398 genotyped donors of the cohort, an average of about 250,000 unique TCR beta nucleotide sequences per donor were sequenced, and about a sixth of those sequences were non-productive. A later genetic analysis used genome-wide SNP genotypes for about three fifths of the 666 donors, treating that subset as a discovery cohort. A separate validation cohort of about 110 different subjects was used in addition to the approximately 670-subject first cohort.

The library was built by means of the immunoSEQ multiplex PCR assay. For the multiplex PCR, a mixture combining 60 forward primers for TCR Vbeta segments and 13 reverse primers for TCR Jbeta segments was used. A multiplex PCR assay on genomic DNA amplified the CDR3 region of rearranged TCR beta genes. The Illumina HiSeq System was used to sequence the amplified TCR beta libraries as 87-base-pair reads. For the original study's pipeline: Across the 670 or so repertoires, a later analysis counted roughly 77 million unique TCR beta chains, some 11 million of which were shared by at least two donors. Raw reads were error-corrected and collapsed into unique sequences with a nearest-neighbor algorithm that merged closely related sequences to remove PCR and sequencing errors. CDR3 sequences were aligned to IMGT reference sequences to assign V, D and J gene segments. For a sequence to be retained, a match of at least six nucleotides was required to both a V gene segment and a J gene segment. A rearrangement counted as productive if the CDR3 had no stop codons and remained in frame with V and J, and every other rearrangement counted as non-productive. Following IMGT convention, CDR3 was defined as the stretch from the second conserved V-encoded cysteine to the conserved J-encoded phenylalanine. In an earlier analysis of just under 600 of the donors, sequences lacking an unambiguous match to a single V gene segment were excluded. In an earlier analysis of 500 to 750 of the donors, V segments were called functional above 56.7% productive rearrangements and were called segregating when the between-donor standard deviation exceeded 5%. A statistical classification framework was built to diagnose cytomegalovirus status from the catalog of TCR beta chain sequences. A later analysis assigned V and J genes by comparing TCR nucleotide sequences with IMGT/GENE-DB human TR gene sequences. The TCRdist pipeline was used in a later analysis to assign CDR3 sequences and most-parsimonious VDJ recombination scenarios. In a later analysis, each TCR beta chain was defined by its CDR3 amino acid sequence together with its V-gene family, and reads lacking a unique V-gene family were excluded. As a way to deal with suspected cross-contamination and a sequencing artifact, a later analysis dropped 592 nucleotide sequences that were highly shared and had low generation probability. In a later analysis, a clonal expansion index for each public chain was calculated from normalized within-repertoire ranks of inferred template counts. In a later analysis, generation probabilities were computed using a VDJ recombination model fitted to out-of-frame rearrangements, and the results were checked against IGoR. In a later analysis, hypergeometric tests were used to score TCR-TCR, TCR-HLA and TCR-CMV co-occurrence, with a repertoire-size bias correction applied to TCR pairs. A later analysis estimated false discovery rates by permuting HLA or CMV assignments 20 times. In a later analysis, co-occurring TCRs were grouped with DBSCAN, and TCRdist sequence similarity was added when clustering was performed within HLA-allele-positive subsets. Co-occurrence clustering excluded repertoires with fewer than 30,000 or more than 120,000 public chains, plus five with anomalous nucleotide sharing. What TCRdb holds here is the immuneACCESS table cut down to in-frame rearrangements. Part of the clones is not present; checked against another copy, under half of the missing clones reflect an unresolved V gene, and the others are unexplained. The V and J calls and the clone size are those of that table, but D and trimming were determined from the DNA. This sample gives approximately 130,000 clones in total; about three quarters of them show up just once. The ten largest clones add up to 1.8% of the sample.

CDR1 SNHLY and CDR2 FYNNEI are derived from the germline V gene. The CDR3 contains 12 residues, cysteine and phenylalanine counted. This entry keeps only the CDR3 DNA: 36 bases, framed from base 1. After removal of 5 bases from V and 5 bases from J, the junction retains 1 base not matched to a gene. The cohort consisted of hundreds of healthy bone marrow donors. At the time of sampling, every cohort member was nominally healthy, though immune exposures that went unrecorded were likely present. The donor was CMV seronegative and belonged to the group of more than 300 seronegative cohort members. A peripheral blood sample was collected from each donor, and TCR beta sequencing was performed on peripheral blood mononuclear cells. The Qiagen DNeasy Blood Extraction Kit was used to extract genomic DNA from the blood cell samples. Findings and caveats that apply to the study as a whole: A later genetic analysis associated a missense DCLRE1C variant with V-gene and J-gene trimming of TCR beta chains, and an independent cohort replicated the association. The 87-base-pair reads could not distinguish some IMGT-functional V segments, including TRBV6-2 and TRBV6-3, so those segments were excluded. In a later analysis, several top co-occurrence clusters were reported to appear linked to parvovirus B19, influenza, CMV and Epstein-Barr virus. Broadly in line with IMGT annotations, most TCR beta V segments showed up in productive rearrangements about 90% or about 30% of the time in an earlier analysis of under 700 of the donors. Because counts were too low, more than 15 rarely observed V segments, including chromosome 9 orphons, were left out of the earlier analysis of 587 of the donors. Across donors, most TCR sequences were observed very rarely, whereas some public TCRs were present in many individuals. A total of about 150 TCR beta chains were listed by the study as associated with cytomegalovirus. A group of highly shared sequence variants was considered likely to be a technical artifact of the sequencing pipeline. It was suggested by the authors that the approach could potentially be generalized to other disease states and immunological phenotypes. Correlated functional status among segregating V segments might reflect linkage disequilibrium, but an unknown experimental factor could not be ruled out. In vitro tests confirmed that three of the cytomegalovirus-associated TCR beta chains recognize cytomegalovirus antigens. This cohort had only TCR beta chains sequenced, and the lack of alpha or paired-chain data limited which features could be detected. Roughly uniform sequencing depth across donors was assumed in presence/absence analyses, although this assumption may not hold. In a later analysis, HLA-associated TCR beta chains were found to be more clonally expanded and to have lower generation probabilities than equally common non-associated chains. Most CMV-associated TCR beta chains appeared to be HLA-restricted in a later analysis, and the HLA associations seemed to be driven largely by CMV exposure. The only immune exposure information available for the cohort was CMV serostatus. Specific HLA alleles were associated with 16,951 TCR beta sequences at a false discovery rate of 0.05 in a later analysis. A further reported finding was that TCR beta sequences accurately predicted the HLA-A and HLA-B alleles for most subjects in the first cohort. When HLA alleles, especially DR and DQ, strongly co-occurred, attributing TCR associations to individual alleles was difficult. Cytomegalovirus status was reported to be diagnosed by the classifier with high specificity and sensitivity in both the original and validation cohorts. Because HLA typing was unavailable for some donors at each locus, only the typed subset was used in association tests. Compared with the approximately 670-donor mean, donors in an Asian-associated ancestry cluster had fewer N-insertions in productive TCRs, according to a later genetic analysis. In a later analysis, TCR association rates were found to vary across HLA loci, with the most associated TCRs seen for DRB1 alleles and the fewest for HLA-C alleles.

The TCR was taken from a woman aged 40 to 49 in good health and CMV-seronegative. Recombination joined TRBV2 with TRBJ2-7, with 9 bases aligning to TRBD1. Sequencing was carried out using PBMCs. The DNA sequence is TGTGCCAGCAGTACAGGGGGCAACGAGCAGTACTTC. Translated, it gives CASSTGGNEQYF.